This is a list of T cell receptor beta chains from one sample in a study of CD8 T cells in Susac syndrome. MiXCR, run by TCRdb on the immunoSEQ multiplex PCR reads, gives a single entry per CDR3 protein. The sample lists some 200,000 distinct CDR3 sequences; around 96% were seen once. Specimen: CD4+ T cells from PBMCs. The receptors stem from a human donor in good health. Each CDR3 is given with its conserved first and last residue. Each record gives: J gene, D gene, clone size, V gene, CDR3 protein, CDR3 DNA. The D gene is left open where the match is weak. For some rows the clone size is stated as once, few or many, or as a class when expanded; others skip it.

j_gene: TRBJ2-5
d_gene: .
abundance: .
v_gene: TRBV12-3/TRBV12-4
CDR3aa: CASTTGWETQYF
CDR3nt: TGTGCCAGCACCACAGGGTGGGAGACCCAGTACTTC

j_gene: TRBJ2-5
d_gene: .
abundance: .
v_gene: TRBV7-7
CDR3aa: CASSLGGVGSQETQYF
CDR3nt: TGTGCCAGCAGCTTAGGTGGAGTGGGGAGCCAAGAGACCCAGTACTTC

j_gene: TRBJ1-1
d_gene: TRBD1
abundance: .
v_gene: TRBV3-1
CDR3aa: CASSFLSTGPNTEAFF
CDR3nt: TGTGCCAGCAGCTTCCTTTCGACAGGGCCGAACACTGAAGCTTTCTTT

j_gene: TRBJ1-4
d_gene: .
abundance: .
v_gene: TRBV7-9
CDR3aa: CASGGGIGSEKLFF
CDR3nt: TGTGCCAGCGGAGGGGGTATAGGGAGTGAAAAACTGTTTTTT

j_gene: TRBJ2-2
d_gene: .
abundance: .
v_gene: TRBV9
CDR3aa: CASSPSPGELFF
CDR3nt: TGTGCCAGCAGCCCCAGTCCCGGGGAGCTGTTTTTT

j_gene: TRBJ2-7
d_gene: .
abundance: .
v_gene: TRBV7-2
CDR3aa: CASSLSISYEQYF
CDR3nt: TGTGCCAGCAGCTTAAGCATCTCCTACGAGCAGTACTTC

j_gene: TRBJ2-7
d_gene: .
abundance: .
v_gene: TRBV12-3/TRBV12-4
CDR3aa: CASSLETTYEQYF
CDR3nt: TGTGCCAGCAGTTTAGAGACTACCTACGAGCAGTACTTC

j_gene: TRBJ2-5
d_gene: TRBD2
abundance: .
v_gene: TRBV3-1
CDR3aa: CASSFTGGGRETQYF
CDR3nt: TGTGCCAGCAGTTTTACTGGGGGGGGACGAGAGACCCAGTACTTC

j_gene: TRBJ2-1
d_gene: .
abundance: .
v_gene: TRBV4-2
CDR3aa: CASSQEVWPDEQFF
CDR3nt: TGTGCCAGCAGCCAAGAGGTCTGGCCGGATGAGCAGTTCTTC

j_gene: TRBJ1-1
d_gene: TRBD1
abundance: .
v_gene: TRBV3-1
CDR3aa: CASRDRTGVTEAFF
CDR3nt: TGTGCCAGCAGGGACCGGACAGGAGTAACTGAAGCTTTCTTT

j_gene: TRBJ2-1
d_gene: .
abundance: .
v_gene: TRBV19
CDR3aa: CASSIGRVQINNEQFF
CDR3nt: TGTGCCAGTAGTATAGGGAGAGTCCAAATAAACAATGAGCAGTTCTTC

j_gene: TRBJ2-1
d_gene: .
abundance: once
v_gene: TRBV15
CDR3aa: CATSSLLPGNEQFF
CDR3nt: TGTGCCACCAGCAGCCTCCTTCCTGGGAATGAGCAGTTCTTC

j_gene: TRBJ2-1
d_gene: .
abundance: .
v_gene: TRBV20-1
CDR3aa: CSASALLYNEQFF
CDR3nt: TGCAGTGCTAGCGCCTTGCTCTACAATGAGCAGTTCTTC

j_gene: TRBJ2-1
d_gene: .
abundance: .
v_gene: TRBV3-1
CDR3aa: CASSQDRARSNEQFF
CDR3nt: TGTGCCAGCAGCCAAGATAGGGCTAGGTCAAATGAGCAGTTCTTC

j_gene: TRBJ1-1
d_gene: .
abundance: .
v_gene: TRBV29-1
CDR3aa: CSVSVGRNTEAFF
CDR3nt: TGCAGCGTCTCGGTGGGAAGGAACACTGAAGCTTTCTTT

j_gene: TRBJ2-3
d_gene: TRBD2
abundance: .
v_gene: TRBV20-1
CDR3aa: CSASLAGRLDTQYF
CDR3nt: TGCAGTGCTTCTCTAGCGGGGAGATTAGATACGCAGTATTTT

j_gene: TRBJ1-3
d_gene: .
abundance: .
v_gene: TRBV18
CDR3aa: CASSPRGGEDTIYF
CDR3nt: TGTGCCAGCTCACCACGAGGAGGGGAAGACACCATATATTTT

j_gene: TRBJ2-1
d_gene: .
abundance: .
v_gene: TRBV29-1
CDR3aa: CSVVWTRTYNEQFF
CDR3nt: TGCAGCGTTGTTTGGACCCGCACTTACAATGAGCAGTTCTTC

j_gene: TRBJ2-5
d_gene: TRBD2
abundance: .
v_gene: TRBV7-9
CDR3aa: CASSRRTSGFQETQYF
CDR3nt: TGTGCCAGCAGCCGCCGGACTAGCGGGTTCCAAGAGACCCAGTACTTC

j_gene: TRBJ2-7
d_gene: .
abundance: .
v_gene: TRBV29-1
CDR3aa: CSVEKDGYEQYF
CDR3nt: TGCAGCGTCGAGAAGGACGGTTACGAGCAGTACTTC

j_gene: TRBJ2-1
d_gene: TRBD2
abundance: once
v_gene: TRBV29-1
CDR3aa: CSVEGVRGRIVVSYNEQFF
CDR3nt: TGCAGCGTTGAAGGAGTCCGCGGGAGGATCGTCGTATCGTATAATGAGCAGTTCTTC

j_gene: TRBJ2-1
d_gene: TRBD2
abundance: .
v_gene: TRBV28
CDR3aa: CASSSSGDYNNEQFF
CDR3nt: TGTGCCAGCAGTTCCTCCGGGGACTACAACAATGAGCAGTTCTTC

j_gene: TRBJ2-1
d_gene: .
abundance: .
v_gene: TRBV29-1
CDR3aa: CSVGLGPTYNEQFF
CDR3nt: TGCAGCGTTGGTCTGGGGCCGACCTACAATGAGCAGTTCTTC

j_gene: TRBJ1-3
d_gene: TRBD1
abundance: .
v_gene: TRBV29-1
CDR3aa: CSAGTGAGNTIYF
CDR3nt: TGCAGCGCCGGGACAGGGGCTGGAAACACCATATATTTT

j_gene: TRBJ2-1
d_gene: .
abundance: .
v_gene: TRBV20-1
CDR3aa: CSAREASYNEQFF
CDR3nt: TGCAGTGCTAGAGAGGCCTCCTACAATGAGCAGTTCTTC

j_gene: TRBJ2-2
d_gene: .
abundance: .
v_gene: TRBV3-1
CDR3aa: CASTAATGELFF
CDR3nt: TGTGCCAGCACGGCGGCAACCGGGGAGCTGTTTTTT

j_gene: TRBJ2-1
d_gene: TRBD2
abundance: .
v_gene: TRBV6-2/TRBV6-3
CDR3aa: CASSYDGTKGEQFF
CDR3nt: TGTGCCAGCAGTTACGACGGGACTAAGGGTGAGCAGTTCTTC

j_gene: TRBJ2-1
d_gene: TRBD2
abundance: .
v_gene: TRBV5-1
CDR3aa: CASSLAASGRHEQFF
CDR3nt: TGCGCCAGCAGCTTGGCCGCTAGCGGGAGGCATGAGCAGTTCTTC

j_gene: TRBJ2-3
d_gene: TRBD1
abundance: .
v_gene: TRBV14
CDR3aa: CASSQQGQTTDTQYF
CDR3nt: TGTGCCAGCAGCCAGCAGGGACAGACCACAGATACGCAGTATTTT

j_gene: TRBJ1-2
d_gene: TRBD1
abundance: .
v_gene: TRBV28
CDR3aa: CASSLYGTGPRGNGYTF
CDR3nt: TGTGCCAGCAGTTTATACGGGACAGGGCCCAGAGGCAATGGCTACACCTTC

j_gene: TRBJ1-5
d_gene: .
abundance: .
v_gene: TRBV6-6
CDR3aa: CASRDVGGMSNQPQHF
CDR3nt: TGTGCCAGCAGAGACGTGGGGGGGATGAGCAATCAGCCCCAGCATTTT

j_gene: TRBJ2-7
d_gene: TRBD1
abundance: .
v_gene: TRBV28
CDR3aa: CASRTGGGEQYF
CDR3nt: TGTGCCAGCAGGACAGGGGGCGGCGAGCAGTACTTC

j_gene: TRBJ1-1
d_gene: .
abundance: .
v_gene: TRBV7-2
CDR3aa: CASSPTPGGKIAFF
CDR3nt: TGTGCCAGCAGCCCCACCCCGGGGGGCAAGATAGCTTTCTTT

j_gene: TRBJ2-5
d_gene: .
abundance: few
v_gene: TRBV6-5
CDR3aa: CASSYSRRHQETQYF
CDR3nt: TGTGCCAGCAGTTACTCAAGACGGCACCAAGAGACCCAGTACTTC

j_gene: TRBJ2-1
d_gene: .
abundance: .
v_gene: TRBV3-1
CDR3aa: CASSHLANNEQFF
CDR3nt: TGTGCCAGCAGCCACCTCGCGAACAATGAGCAGTTCTTC

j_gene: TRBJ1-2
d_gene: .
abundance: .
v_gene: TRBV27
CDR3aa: CASTVYGYTF
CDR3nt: TGTGCCAGCACCGTCTATGGCTACACCTTC

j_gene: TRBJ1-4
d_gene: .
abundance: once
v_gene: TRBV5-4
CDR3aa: CASSLTQATNEKLFF
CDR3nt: TGTGCCAGCAGCTTGACCCAAGCAACTAATGAAAAACTGTTTTTT

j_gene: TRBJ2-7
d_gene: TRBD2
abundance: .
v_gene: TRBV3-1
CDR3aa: CASSQESGGPYEQYF
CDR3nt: TGTGCCAGCAGCCAAGAGTCGGGAGGGCCCTACGAGCAGTACTTC

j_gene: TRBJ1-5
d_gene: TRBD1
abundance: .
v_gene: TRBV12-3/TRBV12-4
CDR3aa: CASSLAGGANQPQHF
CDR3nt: TGTGCCAGCAGTTTAGCAGGGGGCGCGAATCAGCCCCAGCATTTT

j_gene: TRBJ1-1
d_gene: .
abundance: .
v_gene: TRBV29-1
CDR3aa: CSVARDANTEAFF
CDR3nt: TGCAGCGTCGCCAGGGACGCGAACACTGAAGCTTTCTTT

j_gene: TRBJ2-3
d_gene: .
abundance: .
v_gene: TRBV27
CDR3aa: CASSARGLDTDTQYF
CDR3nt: TGTGCCAGCAGTGCGAGAGGACTCGACACAGATACGCAGTATTTT

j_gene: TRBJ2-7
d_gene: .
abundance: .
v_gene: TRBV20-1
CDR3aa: CSARVPGRTYEQYF
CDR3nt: TGCAGTGCTAGAGTTCCTGGGAGAACCTACGAGCAGTACTTC

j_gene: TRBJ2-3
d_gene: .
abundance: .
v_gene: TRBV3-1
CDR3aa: CASSQDLADTQYF
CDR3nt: TGTGCCAGCAGCCAAGATTTGGCGGATACGCAGTATTTT

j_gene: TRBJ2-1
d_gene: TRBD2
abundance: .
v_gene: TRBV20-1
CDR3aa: CSAELSGSDEQFF
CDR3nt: TGCAGTGCCGAACTTAGCGGGAGTGATGAGCAGTTCTTC

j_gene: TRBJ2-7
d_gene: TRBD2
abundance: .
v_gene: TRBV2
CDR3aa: CASSTGESSGRLYEQYF
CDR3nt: TGTGCCAGCTCCACAGGGGAGTCTAGCGGGAGACTCTACGAGCAGTACTTC

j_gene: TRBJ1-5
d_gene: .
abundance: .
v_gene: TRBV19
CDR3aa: CASSISGAQGQPQHF
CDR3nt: TGTGCCAGTAGTATCTCGGGAGCCCAGGGGCAGCCCCAGCATTTT

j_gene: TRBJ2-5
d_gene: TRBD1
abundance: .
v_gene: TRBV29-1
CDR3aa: CSVPGQTYQETQYF
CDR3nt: TGCAGCGTGCCGGGACAGACTTACCAAGAGACCCAGTACTTC

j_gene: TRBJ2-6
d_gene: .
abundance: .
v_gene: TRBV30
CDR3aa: CAWSSGANVLTF
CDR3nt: TGTGCCTGGAGTTCTGGGGCCAACGTCCTGACTTTC

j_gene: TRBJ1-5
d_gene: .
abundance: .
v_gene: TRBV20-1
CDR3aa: CSASGQWSQPQHF
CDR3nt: TGCAGTGCTAGCGGACAGTGGAGTCAGCCCCAGCATTTT

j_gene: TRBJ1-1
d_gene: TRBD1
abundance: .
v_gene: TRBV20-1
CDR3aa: CSASGQGEDEAFF
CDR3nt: TGCAGTGCCTCAGGACAGGGGGAGGATGAAGCTTTCTTT

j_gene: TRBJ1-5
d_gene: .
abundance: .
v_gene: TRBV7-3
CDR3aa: CASSPSGSNQPQHF
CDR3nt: TGTGCCAGCAGCCCGAGTGGTAGCAATCAGCCCCAGCATTTT

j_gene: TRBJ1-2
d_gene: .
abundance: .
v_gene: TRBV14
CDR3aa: CASSQVGRGYTF
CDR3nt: TGTGCCAGCAGCCAAGTTGGGAGAGGCTACACCTTC

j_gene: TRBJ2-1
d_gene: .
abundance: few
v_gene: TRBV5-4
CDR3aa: CASSLGQSNEQFF
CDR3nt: TGTGCCAGCAGCTTAGGGCAGTCCAATGAGCAGTTCTTC

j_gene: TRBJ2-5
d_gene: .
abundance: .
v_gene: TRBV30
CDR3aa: CAWSRTAVQETQYF
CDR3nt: TGTGCCTGGAGTAGGACAGCGGTCCAAGAGACCCAGTACTTC